The present T cell receptor (beta chain) was sequenced within a study of blood T cell repertoires in COVID-19 (dated by TCRdb to 2018 to 2021). As for the study more broadly: Collaborator samples came from the United States, Italy and Spain and covered acute and convalescent phases of COVID-19. The prospective study material was composed of cDNA or gDNA derived from T cells, B-cell-depleted T cells, or PBMCs. Subjects who had been exposed to COVID-19, were actively infected with it, or had recovered from it provided the deeply sampled blood TCRbeta repertoires that made up the dataset. The repertoires were made available in a free public database intended to serve as a resource for research on the immune response to SARS-CoV-2. The samples were drawn from the first 160 participants of the ongoing ImmuneRACE study and from 1,200 or so subjects provided by 6 global collaborators. A de-identified subject ID, COVID-19 status, age in years and sex were almost always included in the sample metadata. Where available, HLA class I and class II types were taken from metadata supplied by the sample provider and were not determined by assay-based typing. Beyond this particular receptor, the publication reports: Clinical and demographic metadata were provided uncurated, with the amount varying by source and participant.

One collaborating source in Seattle enrolled patients while the patients were actively infected and followed the patients over time throughout the course of disease. The collaborating institutions used their own protocols to collect whole blood in K2EDTA tubes. For TCRbeta analysis, collaborators shipped samples as frozen whole blood, isolated PBMCs, or DNA extracted from either of those sample types. TCRbeta CDR3 regions were amplified from genomic DNA by means of the immunoSEQ Assay, a bias-controlled multiplex PCR. As for the original processing: The number of nucleated cells in each sample was estimated by amplification of reference gene primers within the assay. To quantify the absolute abundance of each unique TCRbeta CDR3 rearrangement, sequence reads were collapsed and filtered. Productive Simpson clonality was computed per sample as the square root of Simpson's diversity index over productive rearrangements. The immuneACCESS repertoire file appears here via TCRdb, limited to in-frame rearrangements. These files lack a portion of the clones; in checked studies, under half of the deficit traces to unresolved V genes, and the cause of the others is not known. D and trimming were read from the DNA, whereas the V and J calls and clone size are those reported in that table. A total of some 360,000 clones appear in this sample, about 87% of them only once. The ten largest clones add up to 2% to 2.5% of the sample.

As concerns this clone: Its recognized antigen is unknown. Base qualities are not provided; no much larger clone lies one nucleotide away.

Counted from cysteine to phenylalanine, this CDR3 has 15 amino acids. The only DNA kept is the CDR3, 45 bases in frame from the first base. The CDR1 and CDR2 encoded by the germline V gene are SGHDT and YYEEEE. Trimmed from V: 4 bases; trimmed from J: 5 bases; junction bases lacking a gene match: 7. This TCR came from a woman aged 60 to 75 with COVID-19, enrolled during active disease. What was sequenced was peripheral blood. The sequence links TRBV5-6 to TRBJ2-2; TRBD1 aligns with 8 central bases. The DNA sequence is TGTGCCAGCAGCCCAGGGGGCGGGAAGACCGGGGAGCTGTTTTTT. It translates to CASSPGGGKTGELFF.